The entry below describes one T cell receptor (beta chain). No antigen is known for it. One base away there is no much larger clone; base qualities are not given. Ficoll-Paque density gradient centrifugation was used to isolate PBMCs. From its cysteine to its phenylalanine, the CDR3 spans 16 amino acids. The CDR3 DNA has 48 bases and is translated from base 1. Here V drops 6 bases and J drops 4 bases, and the junction holds 9 bases not matched to any gene. The data derive from a study of T-cell memory formation after mild COVID-19 (dated by TCRdb to the early 2020s). General notes on the study: TCR sequence clusters from the two donors were found to be largely donor specific. In a couple of donors, T-cell clones that expanded and contracted after mild COVID-19 were tracked by sequencing TCRalpha and TCRbeta repertoires over time. Two young, previously healthy adult volunteers made up the cohort, one male and one female.

The data were produced on an Illumina NovaSeq 6000. TCRalpha and TCRbeta cDNA libraries were built by 5'RACE with constant-segment primers, adding sample barcodes and unique molecular identifiers. Trizol reagent was used to extract RNA from every sample. Library amplification was performed in two PCR steps, and a second sample barcode and Illumina TruSeq adapters were introduced in the second step. Sequencing of libraries was performed on an Illumina NovaSeq with 2 x 150 bp paired-end reads. The authors' pipeline ran thus. With migec v1.2.7, reads were demultiplexed and then collapsed into UMI-guided consensus sequences. Using mixcr v2.1.11, the UMI consensuses were aligned to TRA and TRB V and J templates and assembled into clonotypes. A clonotype was counted as expanded or contracted only when both edgeR and NoisET called the clonotype significant, with the noise models trained on biological replicates. edgeR calls used a false discovery rate-adjusted p below 0.01 and a log2 fold-change threshold of 1. As an exploratory analysis of dynamics, max-normalized trajectories of the 1000 most abundant clonotypes were examined with PCA combined with hierarchical clustering. Separately sequenced CD4+ and CD8+ repertoires were used to assign the CD4 or CD8 phenotype of responding clones. TCRdb redid the processing of the public reads, applying fastp at Q25 and MiXCR, and retained in-frame beta chains. Merged by CDR3 protein, the rows form single entries marked with the most common genes and DNA. The V and J calls come from TCRdb's annotation, not from the publication. The sample yields roughly 130,000 distinct CDR3 sequences; roughly 6% were counted once. The ten top clones hold 2% to 2.5% of the sample.

Study-wide conclusions, independent of this receptor: Contracting CD4+ clones were found mainly in CM and EM memory subsets, while CD8+ clones were enriched in EMRA. Whether the second-wave clones peaking on day 37 were SARS-CoV-2 specific was not confirmed. From day 15 to 85, contracting clones showed balanced CD4/CD8 phenotypes, whereas a second wave of clones that expanded from day 15 to 37 leaned towards CD4+. The study covered only a couple of mild cases, and larger cohorts including severe cases with pre-infection samples were considered necessary. Some responding clones were detected in pre-infection memory, which suggested that pre-existing cross-reactive memory T cells had joined the SARS-CoV-2 response.

The clonotype originates from an adult woman who had mild COVID-19 (a few samples of this study predate the infection). The sample titles of this study are shuffled in the database, so cell type and time point are left out; the donor was told from shared clones. Sequenced: PBMCs or a T cell subset sorted from them (not recorded which). The rearrangement joined TRBV12-3 or TRBV12-4 to TRBJ2-1; 10 of the junction bases match TRBD2. The DNA is as follows: TGTGCCAGCAGCTACCGGACTAGCGGCGGGTACAATGAGCAGTTCTTC. This yields the protein CASSYRTSGGYNEQFF.